This T cell receptor (beta chain) appears in the sequencing data of a study of regulatory T cells in long-lasting Graves disease. Relying on iRepertoire HTBI primers and Arm-PCR of CDR3 regions, the team built TCR beta libraries. TCRdb redid the calling of the multiplex PCR reads with MiXCR, one entry per CDR3 protein. The profile shows approximately 540,000 distinct CDR3 sequences, around 12% of them singletons. Time point noted: newly diagnosed GD, antithyroid drugs for less than 3 months. Construction of the TCR library relied on RNA isolated from PBMCs. This CDR3 is built from 16 residues. CDR1 is SGHRS and CDR2 is YFSETQ in the germline V gene. V was clipped by 0 bases and J by 6 bases, with 17 bases between them. The same data also contributed to another study, on T cells in Graves' hyperthyroidism and ophthalmopathy.

The chain carries TRBV5-1 and TRBJ2-3, with a weak D call TRBD2 (5 bases). Here the sequenced sample was peripheral blood mononuclear cells (PBMCs), taken at new diagnosis, from a patient treated with antithyroid drugs. The sequence derives from a woman aged 30 to 39 with Graves disease. The CDR3: CASSLALARSLDTQYF. The CDR3 DNA reads TGCGCCAGCAGCTTGGCCCTAGCCCGATCCCTCGATACGCAGTATTTT.